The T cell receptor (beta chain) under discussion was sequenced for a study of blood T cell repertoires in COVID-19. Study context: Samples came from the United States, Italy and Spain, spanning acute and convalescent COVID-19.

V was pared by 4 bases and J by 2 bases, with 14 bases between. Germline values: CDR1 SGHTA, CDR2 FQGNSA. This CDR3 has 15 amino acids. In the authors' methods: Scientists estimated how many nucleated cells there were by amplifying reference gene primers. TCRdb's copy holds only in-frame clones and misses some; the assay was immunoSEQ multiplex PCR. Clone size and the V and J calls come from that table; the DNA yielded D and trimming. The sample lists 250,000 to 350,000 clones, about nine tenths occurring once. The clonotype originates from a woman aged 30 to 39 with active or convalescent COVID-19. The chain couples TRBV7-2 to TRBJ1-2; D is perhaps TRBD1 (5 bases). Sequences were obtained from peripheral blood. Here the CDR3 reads CASSSADRPNYGYTF. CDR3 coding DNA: TGTGCCAGCAGCTCCGCTGACAGACCCAACTATGGCTACACCTTC.